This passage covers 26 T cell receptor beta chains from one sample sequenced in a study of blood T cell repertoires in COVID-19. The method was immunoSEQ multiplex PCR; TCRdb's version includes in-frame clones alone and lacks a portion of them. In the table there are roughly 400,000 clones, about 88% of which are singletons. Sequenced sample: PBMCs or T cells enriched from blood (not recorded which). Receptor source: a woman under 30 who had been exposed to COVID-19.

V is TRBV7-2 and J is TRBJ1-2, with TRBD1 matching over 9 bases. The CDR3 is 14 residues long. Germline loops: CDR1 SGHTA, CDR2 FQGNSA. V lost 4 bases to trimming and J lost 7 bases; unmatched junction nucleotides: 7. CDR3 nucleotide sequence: TGTGCCAGCAGCTCCAGACAGGGGGAGGCTGGCTACACCTTC. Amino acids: CASSSRQGEAGYTF.

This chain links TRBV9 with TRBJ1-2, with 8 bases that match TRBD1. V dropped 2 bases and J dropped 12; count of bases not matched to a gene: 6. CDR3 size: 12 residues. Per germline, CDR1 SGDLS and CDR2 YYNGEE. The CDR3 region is CASSVDRVPDTF. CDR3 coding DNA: TGTGCCAGCAGCGTGGACAGGGTCCCAGACACCTTC.

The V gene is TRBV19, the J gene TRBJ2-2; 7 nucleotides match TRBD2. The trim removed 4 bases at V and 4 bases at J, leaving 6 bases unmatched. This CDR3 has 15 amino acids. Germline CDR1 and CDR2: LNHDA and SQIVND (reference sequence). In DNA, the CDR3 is TGTGCCAGTAGTAATGGGCGGGAGAGCACCGGGGAGCTGTTTTTT. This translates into CASSNGRESTGELFF.

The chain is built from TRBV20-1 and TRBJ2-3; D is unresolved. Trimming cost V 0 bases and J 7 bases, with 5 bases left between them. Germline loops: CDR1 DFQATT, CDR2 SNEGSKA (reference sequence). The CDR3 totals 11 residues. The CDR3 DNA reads TGCAGTGCTAGAGATCTTAATACGCAGTATTTT. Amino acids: CSARDLNTQYF.

CDR3 region: CASSENREAFF. CDR3 nucleotide sequence: TGTGCCAGCAGCGAGAACCGTGAAGCTTTCTTT. This chain joins TRBV7-9 and TRBJ1-1; no firm D call. V lost 5 bases to trimming and J lost 7 bases, with 8 bases between them. The CDR3 extends over 11 amino acids. Germline V gene lookup returns CDR1 SEHNR and CDR2 FQNEAQ (reference sequence).

CDR3 coding DNA: TGCGCCAGCAGCCAAGCCGGGACAGGGGGGAAGCGAGGGGAAGCTTTCTTT. This sequence encodes CASSQAGTGGKRGEAFF. The chain recombines TRBV4-1 with TRBJ1-1; 11 bases align to TRBD1. The germline gives CDR1 MGHRA, CDR2 YSYEKL. V was clipped by 1 base and J by 8 bases; unmatched bases: 12. The CDR3 consists of 17 residues.

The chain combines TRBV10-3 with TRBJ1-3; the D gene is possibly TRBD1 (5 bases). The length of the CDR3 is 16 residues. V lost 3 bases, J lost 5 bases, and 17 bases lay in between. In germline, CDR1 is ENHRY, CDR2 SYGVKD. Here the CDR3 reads CAISELWGGSRNTIYF. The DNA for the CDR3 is TGTGCCATCAGTGAATTGTGGGGGGGATCTCGAAACACCATATATTTT.

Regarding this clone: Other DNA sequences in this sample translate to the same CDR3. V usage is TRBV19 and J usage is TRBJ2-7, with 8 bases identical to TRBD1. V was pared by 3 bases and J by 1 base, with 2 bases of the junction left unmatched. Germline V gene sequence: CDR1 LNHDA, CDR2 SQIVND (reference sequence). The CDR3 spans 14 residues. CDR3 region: CASSIRDRSYEQYF. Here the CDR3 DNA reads TGTGCCAGTAGTATCCGGGACAGGTCCTACGAGCAGTACTTC.

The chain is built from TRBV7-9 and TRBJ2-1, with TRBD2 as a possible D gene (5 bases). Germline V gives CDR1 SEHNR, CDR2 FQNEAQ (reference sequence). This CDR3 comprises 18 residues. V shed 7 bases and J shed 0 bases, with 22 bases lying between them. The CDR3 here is CASTRDQPRASSYNEQFF. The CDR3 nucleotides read TGTGCCAGCACCCGAGATCAACCGAGGGCCAGCTCCTACAATGAGCAGTTCTTC.

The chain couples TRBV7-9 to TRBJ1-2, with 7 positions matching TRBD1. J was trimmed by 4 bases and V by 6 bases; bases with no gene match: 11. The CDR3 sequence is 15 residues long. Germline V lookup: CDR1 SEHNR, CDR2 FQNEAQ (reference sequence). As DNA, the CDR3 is TGTGCCAGCAGTTCTTTACCGGGACAGCCCTATGGCTACACCTTC. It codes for CASSSLPGQPYGYTF. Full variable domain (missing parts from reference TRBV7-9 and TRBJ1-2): DTGVSQNPRHKITKRGQNVTFRCDPISEHNRLYWYRQTLGQGPEFLTYFQNEAQLEKSRLLSDRFSAERPKGSFSTLEIQRTEQGDSAMYLCASSSLPGQPYGYTFGSGTRLTVV.

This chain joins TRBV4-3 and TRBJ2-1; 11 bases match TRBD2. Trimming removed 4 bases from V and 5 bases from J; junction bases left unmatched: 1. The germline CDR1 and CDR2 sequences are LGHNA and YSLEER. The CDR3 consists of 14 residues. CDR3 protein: CASSRGLADNEQFF. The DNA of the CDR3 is TGCGCCAGCAGCCGGGGACTAGCGGACAATGAGCAGTTCTTC.

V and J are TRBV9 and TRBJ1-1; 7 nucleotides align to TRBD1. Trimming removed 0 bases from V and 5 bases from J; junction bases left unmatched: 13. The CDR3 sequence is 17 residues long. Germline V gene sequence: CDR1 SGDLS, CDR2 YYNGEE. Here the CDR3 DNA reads TGTGCCAGCAGCGTAGAAGATAGGGGACAGATTATGACTGAAGCTTTCTTT. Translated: CASSVEDRGQIMTEAFF.

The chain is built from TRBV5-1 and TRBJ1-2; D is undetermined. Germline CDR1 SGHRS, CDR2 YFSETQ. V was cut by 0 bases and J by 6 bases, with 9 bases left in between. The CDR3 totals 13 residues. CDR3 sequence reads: CASSLVPGNGYTF. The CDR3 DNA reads TGCGCCAGCAGCTTGGTCCCGGGGAATGGCTACACCTTC.

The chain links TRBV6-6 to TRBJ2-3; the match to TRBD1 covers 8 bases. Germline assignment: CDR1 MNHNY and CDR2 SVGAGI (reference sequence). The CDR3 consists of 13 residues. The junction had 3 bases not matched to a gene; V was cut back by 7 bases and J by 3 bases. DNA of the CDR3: TGTGCCAGCATACGACAGGGGACAGATACGCAGTATTTT. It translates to CASIRQGTDTQYF.

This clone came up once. The CDR3 is CASSKPGLMYGYTF. The CDR3 DNA follows: TGTGCCAGCAGCAAACCGGGATTAATGTATGGCTACACCTTC. J is TRBJ1-2 and V is TRBV2; D gene unclear. This CDR3 spans 14 amino acids. Between the trimmed V and J ends, which lost 6 bases and 5 bases, there was a span of 16 bases. In germline, CDR1 is SNHLY, CDR2 FYNNEI.

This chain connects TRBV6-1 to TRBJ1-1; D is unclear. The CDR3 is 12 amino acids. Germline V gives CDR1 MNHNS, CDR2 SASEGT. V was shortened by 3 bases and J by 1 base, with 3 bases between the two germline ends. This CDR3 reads CASSDRNTEAFF. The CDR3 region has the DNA TGTGCCAGCAGTGACAGGAACACTGAAGCTTTCTTT.

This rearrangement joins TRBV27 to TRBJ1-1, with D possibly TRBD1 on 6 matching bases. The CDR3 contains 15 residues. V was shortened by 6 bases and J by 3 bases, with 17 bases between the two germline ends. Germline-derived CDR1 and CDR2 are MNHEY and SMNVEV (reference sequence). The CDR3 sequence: CASSPSRGTDTEAFF. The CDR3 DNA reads TGTGCCAGCAGCCCCAGCAGGGGTACGGACACTGAAGCTTTCTTT.

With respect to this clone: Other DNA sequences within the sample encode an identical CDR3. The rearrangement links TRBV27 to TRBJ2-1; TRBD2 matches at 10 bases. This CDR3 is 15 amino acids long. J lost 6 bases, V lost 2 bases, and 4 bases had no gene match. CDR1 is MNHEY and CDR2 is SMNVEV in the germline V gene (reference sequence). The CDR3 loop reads CASSLSGGAGNEQFF. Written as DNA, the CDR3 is TGTGCCAGCAGTTTAAGCGGGGGGGCTGGCAATGAGCAGTTCTTC.

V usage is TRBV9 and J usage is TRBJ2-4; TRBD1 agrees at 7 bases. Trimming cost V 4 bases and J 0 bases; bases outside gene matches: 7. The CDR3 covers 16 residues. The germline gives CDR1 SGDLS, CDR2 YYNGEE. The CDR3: CASSPWDSLAKNIQYF. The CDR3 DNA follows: TGTGCCAGCAGCCCCTGGGACAGCCTAGCCAAAAACATTCAGTACTTC.

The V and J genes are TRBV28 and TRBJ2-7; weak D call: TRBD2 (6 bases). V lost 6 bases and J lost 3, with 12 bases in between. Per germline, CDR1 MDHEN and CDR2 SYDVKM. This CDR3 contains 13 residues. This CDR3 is CASSSRGGYEQYF. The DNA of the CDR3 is TGTGCCAGCAGCTCTCGGGGAGGCTACGAGCAGTACTTC.

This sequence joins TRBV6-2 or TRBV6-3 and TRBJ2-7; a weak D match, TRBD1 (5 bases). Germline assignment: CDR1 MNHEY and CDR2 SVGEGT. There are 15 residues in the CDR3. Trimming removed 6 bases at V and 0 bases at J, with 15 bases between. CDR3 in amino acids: CASSRSPQGSYEQYF. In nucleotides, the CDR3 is TGTGCCAGCAGCCGAAGCCCCCAGGGCTCCTACGAGCAGTACTTC.

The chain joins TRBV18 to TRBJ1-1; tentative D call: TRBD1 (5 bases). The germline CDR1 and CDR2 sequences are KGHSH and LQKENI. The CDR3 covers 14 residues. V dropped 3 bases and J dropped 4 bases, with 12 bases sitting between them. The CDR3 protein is CASSPQGVSTEAFF. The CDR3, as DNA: TGTGCCAGCTCACCGCAAGGGGTCAGCACTGAAGCTTTCTTT.

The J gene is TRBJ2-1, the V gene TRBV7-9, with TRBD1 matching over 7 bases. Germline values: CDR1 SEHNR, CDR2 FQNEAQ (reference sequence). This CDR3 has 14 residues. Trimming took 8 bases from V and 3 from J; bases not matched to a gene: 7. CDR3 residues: CASDRVSYYNEQFF. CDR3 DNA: TGTGCCAGCGACAGGGTGTCTTACTACAATGAGCAGTTCTTC.

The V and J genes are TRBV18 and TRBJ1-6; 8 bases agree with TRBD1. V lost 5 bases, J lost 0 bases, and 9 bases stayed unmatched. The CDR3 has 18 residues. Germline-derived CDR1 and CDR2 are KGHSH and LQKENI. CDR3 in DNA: TGTGCCAGCTCAGCCGGGACAGGCGGGAGCTCCTATAATTCACCCCTCCACTTT. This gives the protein CASSAGTGGSSYNSPLHF.

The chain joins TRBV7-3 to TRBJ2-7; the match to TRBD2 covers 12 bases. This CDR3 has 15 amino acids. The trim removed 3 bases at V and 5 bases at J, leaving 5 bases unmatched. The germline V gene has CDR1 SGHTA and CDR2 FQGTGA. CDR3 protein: CASSFTTSGGNEQYF. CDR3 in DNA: TGTGCCAGCAGCTTTACAACTAGCGGGGGGAACGAGCAGTACTTC.

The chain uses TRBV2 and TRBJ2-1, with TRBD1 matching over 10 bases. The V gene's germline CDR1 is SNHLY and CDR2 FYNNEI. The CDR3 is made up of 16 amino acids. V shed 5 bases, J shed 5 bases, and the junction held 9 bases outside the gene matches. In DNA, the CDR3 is TGTGCCAGCAGTTTTGACCGGGACAGGGGCAACAATGAGCAGTTCTTC. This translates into CASSFDRDRGNNEQFF.